This T cell receptor (beta chain) came from a study of OX40 agonist ivuxolimab in advanced cancers. Study as a whole: Earlier anti-PD-1, anti-PD-L1 or anti-CTLA-4 therapy was permitted; 40% had received some.

Produced via immunoSEQ multiplex PCR; TCRdb's table is partial and in-frame only. The table lists tens of thousands of clones, about 72% of them singletons. The CDR3 consists of 15 residues. V was trimmed by 0 bases and J by 1 base, leaving 9 bases between them. Per the germline V gene, CDR1 is SGHTS and CDR2 is YDEGEE. This sequence was found in an adult with an advanced solid tumor such as melanoma, head and neck, liver or kidney cancer. Sample: CD4+ or CD8+ T cells sorted from blood, taken in a trial of the OX40 agonist ivuxolimab. The rearrangement joins TRBV5-8 to TRBJ2-3; weak D call: TRBD2 (7 bases). The CDR3 DNA reads as TGTGCCAGCAGCTTGGGAGGGGGGGGCACAGATACGCAGTATTTT. This codes for CASSLGGGGTDTQYF.